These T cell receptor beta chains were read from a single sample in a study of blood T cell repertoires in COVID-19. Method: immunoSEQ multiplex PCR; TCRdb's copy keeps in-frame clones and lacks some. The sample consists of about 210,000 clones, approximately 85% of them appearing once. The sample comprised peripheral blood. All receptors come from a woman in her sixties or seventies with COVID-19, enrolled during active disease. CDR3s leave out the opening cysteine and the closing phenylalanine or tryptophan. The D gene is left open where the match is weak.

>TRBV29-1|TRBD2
SVALLGTIDEQY
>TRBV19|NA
ASSMALGGYT
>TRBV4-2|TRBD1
ASSLRAQRDREGLGYT
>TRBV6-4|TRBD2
ASSTGGAMTDTQY
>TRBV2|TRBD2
ASSPGTSPSLGTQY
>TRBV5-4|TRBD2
ASSLEASGKTDEQY
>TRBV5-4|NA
ASSLGSTVGYT
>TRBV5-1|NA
ASSLDSTSGYEQY
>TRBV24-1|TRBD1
ATSQTGQGWPQH
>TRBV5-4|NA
ATQGSPYSNQPQH
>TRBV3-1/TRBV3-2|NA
ASSQRRDLAKNIQY
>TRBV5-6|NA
ASSPMTWAEQY
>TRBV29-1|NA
SVEPGTRGGYT
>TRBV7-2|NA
ASSLRLGRANVLT
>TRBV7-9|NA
ASSPTGGNTEAF
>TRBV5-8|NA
ASNNRNTQY
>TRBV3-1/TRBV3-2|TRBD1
ASSQIGQGDSPLH
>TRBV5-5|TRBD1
ASSPGTAAWEQF
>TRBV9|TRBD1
ASSVEHGQGATYGYT
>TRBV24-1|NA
ATSHGGQETQY
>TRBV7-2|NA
ASSLGVRATEAF
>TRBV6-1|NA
ASSEIHNTEAF
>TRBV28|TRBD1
ASSSTGTGLNNEQF
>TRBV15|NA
ATSRALENTGELF
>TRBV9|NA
ASSENRLSSEVLYT
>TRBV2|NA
ASFSGPSSYEQY
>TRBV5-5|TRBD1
ASSPRDRGGLGYT
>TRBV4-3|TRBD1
ASSTGQGAEAF
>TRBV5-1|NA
ASSPDTSTDTQY
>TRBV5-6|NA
ASSLGLTNTEAF
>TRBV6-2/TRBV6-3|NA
ASSPLRVQETQY
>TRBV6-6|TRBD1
ASSPPGQGGGYT
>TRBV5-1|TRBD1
ASSSENRGLETQY
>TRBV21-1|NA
ASSRDRGRNEKLF
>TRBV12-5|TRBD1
ASGSLGQEYTEAF
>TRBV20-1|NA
SASRLNNEQF
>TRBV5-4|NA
ASSLGRGSTDTQY
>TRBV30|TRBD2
AWSVPPGLAGGFKETQY
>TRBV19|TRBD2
ATAGMTSGRGEEQF
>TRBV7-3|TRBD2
ASSLLAGGPHEQY
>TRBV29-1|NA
SVEAQRSLGGEAF
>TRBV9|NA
ASSVGAGGANVLT